A single sample gave rise to the 10 T cell receptor beta chains below, sequenced in a study of cytomegalovirus exposure and HLA in healthy donors. With 60 Vbeta and 13 Jbeta primers, the PCR was carried out. Clones were sequenced by immunoSEQ multiplex PCR, and TCRdb holds only the in-frame ones, with some missing. The table records about 120,000 clones, about 75% of them present only once. The sequenced material came from PBMCs. These receptors were collected from a man aged 60 to 75 in good health and CMV-seropositive.

This clone has only one observation. This chain uses TRBV29-1 with TRBJ2-7; D ambiguous. Germline CDR1 is SQVTM and CDR2 is ANQGSEA. CDR3 length: 11 amino acids. V was pared by 2 bases and J by 5 bases, with 7 bases between. CDR3 loop: CSVEQAHEQYF. The CDR3, as DNA: TGCAGCGTTGAACAGGCCCACGAGCAGTACTTC.

The chain carries TRBV19 and TRBJ2-3, with 9 bases matching TRBD2. This CDR3 comprises 15 residues. J lost 3 bases, V lost 5 bases, and 6 bases had no gene match. Germline CDR1 is LNHDA and CDR2 is SQIVND (reference sequence). The CDR3 coding sequence is TGTGCCAGTAGTTCTAGCGGGGCTGGTACAGATACGCAGTATTTT. Translation: CASSSSGAGTDTQYF.

The chain combines TRBV9 with TRBJ1-4; TRBD1 matches at 7 bases. From germline, CDR1 is SGDLS and CDR2 YYNGEE. This CDR3 contains 14 residues. With 0 bases clipped from V and 4 bases from J, the junction kept 0 bases outside the gene matches. The CDR3 region has the DNA TGTGCCAGCAGCGTAGGACAGGGTAATGAAAAACTGTTTTTT. It codes for CASSVGQGNEKLFF.

V is TRBV11-2 and J is TRBJ2-5; 8 nucleotides agree with TRBD2. The germline V gene has CDR1 SGHAT and CDR2 FQNNGV. Germline trimming cut 3 bases from V and 5 bases from J; bases unmatched to any gene: 11. This CDR3 is built from 16 residues. The DNA of the CDR3 is TGTGCCAGCAGCTTTTCCGGGACTAGTGGTGTGGAGACCCAGTACTTC. The encoded protein is CASSFSGTSGVETQYF.

This clone was found a few times. The rearrangement joins TRBV18 to TRBJ1-5, with D maybe TRBD1 (6 bases). CDR1 and CDR2 from the germline V gene are KGHSH and LQKENI. CDR3 length equals 12 residues. Trimming removed 6 bases at V and 13 bases at J, with 16 bases between. This CDR3 reads CASSQGSDRQHF. CDR3 nucleotides: TGTGCCAGCTCCCAGGGGAGTGATCGTCAGCATTTT.

The rearrangement uses TRBV5-1 and TRBJ1-1; 7 bases match TRBD1. The ends lost 3 bases at V and 4 bases at J; junction bases unmatched: 9. Germline V gene data show CDR1 as SGHRS and CDR2 as YFSETQ. This CDR3 contains 15 residues. CDR3 nucleotides: TGCGCCAGCAGCTCTAGGGGGCTCGTGGGCACTGAAGCTTTCTTT. This codes for CASSSRGLVGTEAFF.

The chain combines TRBV5-4 with TRBJ2-3, with a tentative D call TRBD1 (6 bases). Germline loops: CDR1 SGHNT, CDR2 YYREEE (reference sequence). Trimming cost V 2 bases and J 4 bases, with 14 bases left between them. The CDR3 contains 15 residues. CDR3 DNA sequence: TGTGCCAGCAGCTTAGGGGGAGCGAGTGCAGATACGCAGTATTTT. Translating it yields CASSLGGASADTQYF.

The chain combines TRBV6-5 with TRBJ1-1; no clear D. The CDR3 is 13 amino acids. V gave up 2 bases and J gave up 5 bases, with 9 bases separating them. Germline values: CDR1 MNHEY, CDR2 SVGAGI. Here the CDR3 reads CASSYGRGTEAFF. CDR3 nucleotides: TGTGCCAGCAGTTACGGCCGAGGGACTGAAGCTTTCTTT.

The rearrangement uses TRBV6-1 and TRBJ1-5; D not certain. From germline, CDR1 is MNHNS and CDR2 SASEGT. The CDR3 covers 14 residues. Trimming took off 2 bases at V and 4 bases at J, with 9 bases between the two ends. The CDR3 loop reads CASSEQRENQPQHF. In nucleotides, the CDR3 is TGTGCCAGCAGTGAACAAAGGGAGAATCAGCCCCAGCATTTT.

This sequence joins TRBV4-1 and TRBJ1-5; D not certain. V was cut by 3 bases and J by 1 base, with 7 bases left in between. Germline V lookup: CDR1 MGHRA, CDR2 YSYEKL. The CDR3 runs 14 residues. This CDR3 is CASSQLTSNQPQHF. CDR3 nucleotides: TGCGCCAGCAGCCAGCTCACAAGCAATCAGCCCCAGCATTTT.